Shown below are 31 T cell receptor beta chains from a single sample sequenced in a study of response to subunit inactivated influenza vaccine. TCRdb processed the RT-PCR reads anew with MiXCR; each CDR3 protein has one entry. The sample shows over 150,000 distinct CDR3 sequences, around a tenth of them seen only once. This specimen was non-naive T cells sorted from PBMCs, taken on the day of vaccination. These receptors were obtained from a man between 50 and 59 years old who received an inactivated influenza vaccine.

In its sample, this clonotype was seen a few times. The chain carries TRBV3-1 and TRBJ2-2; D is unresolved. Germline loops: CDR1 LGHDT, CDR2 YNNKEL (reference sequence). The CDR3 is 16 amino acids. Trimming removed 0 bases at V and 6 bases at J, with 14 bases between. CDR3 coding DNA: TGTGCCAGCAGCCAAGATAGGCTCCTAGGACCCGGGGAGCTGTTTTTT. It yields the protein CASSQDRLLGPGELFF.

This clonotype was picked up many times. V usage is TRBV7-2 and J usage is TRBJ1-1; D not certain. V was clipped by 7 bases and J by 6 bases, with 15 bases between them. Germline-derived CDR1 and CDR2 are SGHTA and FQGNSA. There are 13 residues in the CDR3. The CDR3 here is CASKNREDAEAFF. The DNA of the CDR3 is TGTGCCAGCAAAAACCGGGAGGACGCTGAAGCTTTCTTT.

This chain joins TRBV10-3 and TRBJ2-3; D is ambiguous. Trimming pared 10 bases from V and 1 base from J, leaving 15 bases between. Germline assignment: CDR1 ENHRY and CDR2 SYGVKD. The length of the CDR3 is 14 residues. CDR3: CATDDPSGTDTQYF. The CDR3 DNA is TGTGCCACCGATGACCCTAGTGGCACAGATACGCAGTATTTT.

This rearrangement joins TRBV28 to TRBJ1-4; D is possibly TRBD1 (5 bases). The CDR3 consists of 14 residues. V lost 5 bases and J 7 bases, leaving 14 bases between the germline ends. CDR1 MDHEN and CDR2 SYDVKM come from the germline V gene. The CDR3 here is CASSPSGKGEKLFF. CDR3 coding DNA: TGTGCCAGCAGTCCATCAGGGAAGGGTGAAAAACTGTTTTTT.

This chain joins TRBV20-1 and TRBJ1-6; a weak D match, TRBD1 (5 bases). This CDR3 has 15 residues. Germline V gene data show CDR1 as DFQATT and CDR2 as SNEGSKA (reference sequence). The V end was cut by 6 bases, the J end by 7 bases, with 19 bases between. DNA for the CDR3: TGCAGTGCCCAGAGCGGGGCTTCGGAAAATTCACCCCTCCACTTT. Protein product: CSAQSGASENSPLHF.

The DNA for the CDR3 is TGTGCCAGTCAAGGGGCCAGGGGTGGGGATCAGCCCCAGCATTTT. It codes for CASQGARGGDQPQHF. This sequence joins TRBV2 and TRBJ1-5; TRBD1 is a possible D gene (6 bases). This CDR3 spans 15 amino acids. Trimming removed 9 bases at V and 5 bases at J, with 20 bases between. Looked up from germline, CDR1 is SNHLY and CDR2 is FYNNEI.

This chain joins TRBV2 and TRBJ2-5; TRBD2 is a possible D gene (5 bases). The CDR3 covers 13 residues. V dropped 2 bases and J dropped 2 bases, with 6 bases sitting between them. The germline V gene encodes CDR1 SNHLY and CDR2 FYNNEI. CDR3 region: CASSEWTQETQYF. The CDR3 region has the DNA TGTGCCAGCAGTGAATGGACTCAAGAGACCCAGTACTTC. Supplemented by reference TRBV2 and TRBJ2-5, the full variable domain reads EPEVTQTPSHQVTQMGQEVILRCVPISNHLYFYWYRQILGQKVEFLVSFYNNEISEKSEIFDDQFSVERPDGSNFTLKIRSTKLEDSAMYFCASSEWTQETQYFGPGTRLLVL.

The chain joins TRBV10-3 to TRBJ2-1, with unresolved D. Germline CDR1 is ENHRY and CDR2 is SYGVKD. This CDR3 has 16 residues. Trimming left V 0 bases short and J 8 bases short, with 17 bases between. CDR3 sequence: CAISESVASFPDEQFF. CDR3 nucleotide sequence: TGTGCCATCAGTGAGTCGGTGGCTAGTTTCCCCGATGAGCAGTTCTTC.

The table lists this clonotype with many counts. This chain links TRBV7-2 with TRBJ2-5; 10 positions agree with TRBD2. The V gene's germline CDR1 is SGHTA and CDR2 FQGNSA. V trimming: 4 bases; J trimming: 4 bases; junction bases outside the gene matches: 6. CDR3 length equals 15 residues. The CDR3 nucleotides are TGTGCCAGCAGCTCCCTCGGACTAGCGGCAGAGACCCAGTACTTC. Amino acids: CASSSLGLAAETQYF.

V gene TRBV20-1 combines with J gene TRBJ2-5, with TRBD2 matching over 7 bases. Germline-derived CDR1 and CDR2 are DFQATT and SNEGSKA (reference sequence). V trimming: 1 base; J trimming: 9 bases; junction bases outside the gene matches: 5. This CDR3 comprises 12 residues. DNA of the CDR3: TGCAGTGCTAGAGCCCCTGGGGGGGCCCAGTACTTC. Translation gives CSARAPGGAQYF.

CDR3 residues: CSATSRPTSGRSGEQFF. The CDR3 DNA sequence: TGCAGCGCCACATCTCGCCCGACTAGCGGGAGGTCTGGTGAGCAGTTCTTC. This chain joins TRBV29-1 and TRBJ2-1, with 13 nucleotides matching TRBD2. This CDR3 contains 17 residues. Germline CDR1 and CDR2: SQVTM and ANQGSEA. J gave up 9 bases and V 7 bases, and 18 bases lay outside the gene matches.

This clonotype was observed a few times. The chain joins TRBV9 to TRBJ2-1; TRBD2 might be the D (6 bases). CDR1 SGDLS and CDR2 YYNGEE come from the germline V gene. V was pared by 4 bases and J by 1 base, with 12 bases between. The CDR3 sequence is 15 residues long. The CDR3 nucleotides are TGTGCCAGCAGCAACTCCGGGGGTTCCTACAATGAGCAGTTCTTC. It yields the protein CASSNSGGSYNEQFF.

CDR3: CASSLDPGSYEQYF. CDR3 in DNA: TGTGCCAGCAGTTTAGATCCGGGATCCTACGAGCAGTACTTC. The V gene is TRBV28, the J gene TRBJ2-7; weak D call: TRBD2 (5 bases). V was pared by 2 bases and J by 1 base, with 9 bases between. The germline V gene has CDR1 MDHEN and CDR2 SYDVKM. The CDR3 loop spans 14 amino acids.

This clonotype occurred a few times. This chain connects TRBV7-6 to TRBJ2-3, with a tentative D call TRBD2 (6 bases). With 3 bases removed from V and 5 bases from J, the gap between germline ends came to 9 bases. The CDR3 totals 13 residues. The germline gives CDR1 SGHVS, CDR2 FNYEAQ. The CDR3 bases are TGTGCCAGCAGCTTGGGGCGGGGAGATACGCAGTATTTT. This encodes CASSLGRGDTQYF.

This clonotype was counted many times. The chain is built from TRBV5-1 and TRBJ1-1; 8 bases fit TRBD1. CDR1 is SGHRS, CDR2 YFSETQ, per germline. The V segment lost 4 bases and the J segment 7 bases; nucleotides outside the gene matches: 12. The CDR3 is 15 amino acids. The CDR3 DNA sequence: TGCGCCAGCAGCCTGGACAGGGTTGAACATGGTGAAGCTTTCTTT. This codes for CASSLDRVEHGEAFF.

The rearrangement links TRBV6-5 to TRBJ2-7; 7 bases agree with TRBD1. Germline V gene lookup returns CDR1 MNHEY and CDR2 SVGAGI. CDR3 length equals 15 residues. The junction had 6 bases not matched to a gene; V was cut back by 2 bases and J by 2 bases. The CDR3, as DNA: TGTGCCAGCAGTTACCGGACAGGTCTACCCTACGAGCAGTACTTC. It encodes CASSYRTGLPYEQYF.

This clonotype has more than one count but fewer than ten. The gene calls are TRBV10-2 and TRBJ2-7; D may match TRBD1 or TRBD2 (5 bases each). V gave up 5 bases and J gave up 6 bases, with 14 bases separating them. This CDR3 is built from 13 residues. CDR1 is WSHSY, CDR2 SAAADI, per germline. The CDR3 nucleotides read TGCGCCAGCAGTTTTGGGGGAGCGGTCGAGCAGTACTTC. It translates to CASSFGGAVEQYF.

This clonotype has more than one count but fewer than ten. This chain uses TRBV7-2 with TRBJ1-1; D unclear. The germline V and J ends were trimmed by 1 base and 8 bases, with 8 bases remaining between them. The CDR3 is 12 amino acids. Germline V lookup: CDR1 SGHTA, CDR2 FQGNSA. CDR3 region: CASSLESREAFF. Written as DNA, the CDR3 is TGTGCCAGCAGCTTAGAGAGCAGAGAAGCTTTCTTT.

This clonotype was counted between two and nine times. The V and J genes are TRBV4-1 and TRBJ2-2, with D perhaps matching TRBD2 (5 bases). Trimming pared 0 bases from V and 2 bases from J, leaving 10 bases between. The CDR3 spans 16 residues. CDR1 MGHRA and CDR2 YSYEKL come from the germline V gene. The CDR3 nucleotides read TGCGCCAGCAGCCAAGAGAGAGGGATTAACACCGGGGAGCTGTTTTTT. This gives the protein CASSQERGINTGELFF.

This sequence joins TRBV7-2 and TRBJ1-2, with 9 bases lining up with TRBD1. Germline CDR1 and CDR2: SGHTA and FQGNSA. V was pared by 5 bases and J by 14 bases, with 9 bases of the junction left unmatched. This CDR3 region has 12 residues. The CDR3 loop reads CASSRGQGRSTF. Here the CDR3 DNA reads TGTGCCAGCAGCAGGGGACAGGGCAGATCGACCTTC. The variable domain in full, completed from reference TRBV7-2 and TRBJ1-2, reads GAGVSQSPSNKVTEKGKDVELRCDPISGHTALYWYRQSLGQGLEFLIYFQGNSAPDKSGLPSDRFSAERTGGSVSTLTIQRTQQEDSAVYLCASSRGQGRSTFGSGTRLTVV.

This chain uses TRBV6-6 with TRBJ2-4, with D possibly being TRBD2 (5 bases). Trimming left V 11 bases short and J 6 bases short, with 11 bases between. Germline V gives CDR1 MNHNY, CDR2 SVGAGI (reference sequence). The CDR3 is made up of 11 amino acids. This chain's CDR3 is CASGKLNIQYF. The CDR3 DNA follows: TGTGCCTCGGGGAAGTTAAACATTCAGTACTTC.

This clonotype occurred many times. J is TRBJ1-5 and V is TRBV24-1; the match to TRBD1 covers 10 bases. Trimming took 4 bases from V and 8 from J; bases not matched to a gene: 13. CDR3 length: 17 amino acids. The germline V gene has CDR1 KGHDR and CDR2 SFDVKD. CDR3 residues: CATSEGQGQGFWKPQHF. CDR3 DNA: TGTGCCACCAGTGAGGGCCAGGGACAGGGGTTCTGGAAGCCCCAGCATTTT.

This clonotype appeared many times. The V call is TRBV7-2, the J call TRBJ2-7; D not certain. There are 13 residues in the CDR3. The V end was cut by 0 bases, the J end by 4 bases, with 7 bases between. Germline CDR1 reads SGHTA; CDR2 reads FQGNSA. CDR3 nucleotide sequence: TGTGCCAGCAGCTTAGCACTGACATACGAGCAGTACTTC. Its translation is CASSLALTYEQYF.

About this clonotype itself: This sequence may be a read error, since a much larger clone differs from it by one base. The CDR3: CASSLEGSKLAGGRDAQYF. The CDR3 nucleotides are TGCGCCAGCAGCTTGGAAGGATCCAAACTAGCGGGGGGTAGAGATGCGCAGTATTTT. The chain recombines TRBV5-1 with TRBJ2-3; TRBD2 matches 12 bases. This CDR3 contains 19 residues. The germline V gene encodes CDR1 SGHRS and CDR2 YFSETQ.

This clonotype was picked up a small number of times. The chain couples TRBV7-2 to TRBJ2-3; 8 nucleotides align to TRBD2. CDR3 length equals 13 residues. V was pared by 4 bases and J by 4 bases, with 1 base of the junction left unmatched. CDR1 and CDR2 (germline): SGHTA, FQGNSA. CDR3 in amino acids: CASSWTSPDTQYF. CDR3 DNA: TGTGCCAGCAGCTGGACTAGCCCAGATACGCAGTATTTT.

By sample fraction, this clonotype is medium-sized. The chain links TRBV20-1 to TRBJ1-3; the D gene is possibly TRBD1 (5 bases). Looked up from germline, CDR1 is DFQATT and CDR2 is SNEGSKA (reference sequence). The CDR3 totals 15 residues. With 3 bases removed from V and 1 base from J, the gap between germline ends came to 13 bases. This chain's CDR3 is CSASGGSLSGNTIYF. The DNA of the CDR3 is TGCAGTGCTAGTGGGGGGTCTTTGTCTGGAAACACCATATATTTT.

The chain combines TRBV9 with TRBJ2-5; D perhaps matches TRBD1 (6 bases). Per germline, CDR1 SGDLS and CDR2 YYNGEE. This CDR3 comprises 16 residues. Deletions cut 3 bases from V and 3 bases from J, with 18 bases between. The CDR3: CASSAPRTDPEETQYF. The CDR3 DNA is TGTGCCAGCAGCGCCCCCCGGACAGACCCTGAAGAGACCCAGTACTTC.

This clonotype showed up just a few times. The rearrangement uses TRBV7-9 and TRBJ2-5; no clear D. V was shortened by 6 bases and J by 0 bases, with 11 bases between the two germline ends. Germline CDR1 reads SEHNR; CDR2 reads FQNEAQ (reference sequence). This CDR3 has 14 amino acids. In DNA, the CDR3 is TGTGCCAGCAGAGCTTTAGGGTACCAAGAGACCCAGTACTTC. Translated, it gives CASRALGYQETQYF. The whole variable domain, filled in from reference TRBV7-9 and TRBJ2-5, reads DTGVSQNPRHKITKRGQNVTFRCDPISEHNRLYWYRQTLGQGPEFLTYFQNEAQLEKSRLLSDRFSAERPKGSFSTLEIQRTEQGDSAMYLCASRALGYQETQYFGPGTRLLVL.

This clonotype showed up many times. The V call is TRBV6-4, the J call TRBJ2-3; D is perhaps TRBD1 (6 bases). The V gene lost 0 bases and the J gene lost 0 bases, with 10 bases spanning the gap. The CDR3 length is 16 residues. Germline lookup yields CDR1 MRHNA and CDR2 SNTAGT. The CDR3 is CASSDSARGSTDTQYF. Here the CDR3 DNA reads TGTGCCAGCAGTGACTCGGCCAGGGGAAGCACAGATACGCAGTATTTT.

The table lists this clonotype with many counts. This CDR3 reads CASSGDSRYGYTF. The CDR3 DNA follows: TGTGCCAGCAGCGGGGACAGCCGCTATGGCTACACCTTC. The chain recombines TRBV7-9 with TRBJ1-2; 7 bases fit TRBD1. Germline V lookup: CDR1 SEHNR, CDR2 FQNEAQ (reference sequence). Trimming took 5 bases from V and 4 from J; bases not matched to a gene: 4. The CDR3 spans 13 residues.

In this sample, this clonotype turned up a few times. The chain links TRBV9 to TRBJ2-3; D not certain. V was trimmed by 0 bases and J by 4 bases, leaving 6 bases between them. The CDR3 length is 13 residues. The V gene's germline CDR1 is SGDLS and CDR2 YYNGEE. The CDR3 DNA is TGTGCCAGCAGCGTAGGGGCGGCAGATACGCAGTATTTT. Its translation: CASSVGAADTQYF. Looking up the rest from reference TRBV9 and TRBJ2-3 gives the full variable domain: DSGVTQTPKHLITATGQRVTLRCSPRSGDLSVYWYQQSLDQGLQFLIQYYNGEERAKGNILERFSAQQFPDLHSELNLSSLELGDSALYFCASSVGAADTQYFGPGTRLTVL.